These 4 T cell receptor beta chains were all obtained from the same sample, sequenced in a study of blood T cells in healthy people across ages. A second PCR, run for about 7 to 12 cycles, used a sample-barcoded 5' primer plus a J-beta primer mix. TCRdb re-analysed the 5' RACE reads in MiXCR, keeping a single row per CDR3 protein. Among around 1,000,000 distinct CDR3 sequences listed, less than 45% were seen once. The sequenced material came from blood. These receptors all come from a young man in good health.

This clonotype was counted once. V usage is TRBV3-1 and J usage is TRBJ2-5; D remains ambiguous. This CDR3 region has 17 residues. CDR1 and CDR2 (germline): LGHDT, YNNKEL (reference sequence). Trimming removed 2 bases at V and 2 bases at J, with 18 bases between. CDR3 protein: CASSQIPGRINQETQYF. DNA of the CDR3: TGTGCCAGCAGCCAAATTCCTGGACGGATCAATCAAGAGACCCAGTACTTC.

This clonotype was picked up a small number of times. This sequence joins TRBV5-6 and TRBJ1-5; TRBD1 might be the D (6 bases). The germline V gene has CDR1 SGHDT and CDR2 YYEEEE. The CDR3 spans 14 residues. The V and J ends lost 3 bases and 3 bases respectively, with 10 bases between them. The CDR3 bases are TGTGCCAGCAGCTCCGGGACAATCAATCAGCCCCAGCATTTT. The encoded protein is CASSSGTINQPQHF.

This chain links TRBV7-8 with TRBJ2-1; 9 positions match TRBD1. Germline V lookup: CDR1 SGHVS, CDR2 FQNEAQ. The CDR3 covers 18 residues. Unmatched junction bases numbered 12, after V lost 4 bases and J lost 2 bases. The CDR3: CASSSPPGQGVAYNEQFF. The CDR3 DNA is TGTGCCAGCAGCTCCCCCCCGGGACAGGGAGTCGCCTACAATGAGCAGTTCTTC.

The chain recombines TRBV10-3 with TRBJ2-7; 8 nucleotides line up with TRBD1. Germline lookup yields CDR1 ENHRY and CDR2 SYGVKD. The trim removed 7 bases at V and 0 bases at J, leaving 5 bases unmatched. The CDR3 loop spans 14 amino acids. CDR3 in DNA: TGTGCCATCACCTCCGGGACAGGCTCCTACGAGCAGTACTTC. Translated, it gives CAITSGTGSYEQYF.